The text below deals with one T cell receptor beta chain. Its matching antigen is unknown. CDR1 and CDR2 from the germline V gene are SGHVS and FNYEAQ. The CDR3 is 14 residues long. Trimming took off 7 bases at V and 11 bases at J, with 21 bases between the two ends. This entry belongs to a study of graft-versus-host responses after intestinal transplantation. Across the study: Each recipient received anti-thymocyte globulin induction, then tacrolimus and steroids for around three years.

Some clones are missing from TCRdb's copy, which holds only in-frame ones; the method was immunoSEQ multiplex PCR. The sample lists around 16,000 clones; around 87% were seen once. Overall study results and limits: There were GvH clones found in recipient marrow, and some of them appeared first in ileum or blood.

The starting material was bone marrow, obtained approximately 120 days after intestinal transplantation. The receptor's source is a human patient who received an intestinal transplant, so some T cells may come from the graft donor. The chain combines TRBV7-6 with TRBJ2-1; D gene uncertain. The CDR3 sequence: CASTVAISSSQQFF. As DNA, the CDR3 is TGTGCCAGCACCGTAGCCATTTCCAGTTCCCAGCAGTTCTTC.